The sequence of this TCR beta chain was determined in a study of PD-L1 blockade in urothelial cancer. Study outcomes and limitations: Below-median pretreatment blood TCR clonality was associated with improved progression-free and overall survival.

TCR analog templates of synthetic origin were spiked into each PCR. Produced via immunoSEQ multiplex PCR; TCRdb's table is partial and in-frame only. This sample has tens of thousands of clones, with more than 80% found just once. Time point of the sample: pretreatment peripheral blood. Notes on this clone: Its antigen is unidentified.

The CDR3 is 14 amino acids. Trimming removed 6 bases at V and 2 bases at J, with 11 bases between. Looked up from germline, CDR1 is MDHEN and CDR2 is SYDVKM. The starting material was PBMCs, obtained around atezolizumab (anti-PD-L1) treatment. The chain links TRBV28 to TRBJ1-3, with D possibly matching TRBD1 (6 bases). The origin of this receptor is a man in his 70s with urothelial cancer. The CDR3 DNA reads TGTGCCAGCAGCCTAGGGGGAACTGGAAACACCATATATTTT. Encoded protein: CASSLGGTGNTIYF.